A single sample is the source of the 16 T cell receptor beta chains below, sequenced in a study of CD8 T cells in Susac syndrome. Reverse transcription used roughly 0.5 to 1 ug RNA and random hexamers. MiXCR, run by TCRdb on the immunoSEQ multiplex PCR reads, gives a single entry per CDR3 protein. Of 120,000 to 150,000 distinct CDR3 sequences listed, around 96% are singletons. The sample taken for sequencing was CD4+ T cells from PBMCs. These receptors originate from a human donor with multiple sclerosis.

The chain is built from TRBV27 and TRBJ1-1; 8 bases line up with TRBD1. The ends lost 3 bases at V and 5 bases at J; junction bases unmatched: 5. Germline CDR1 is MNHEY and CDR2 is SMNVEV (reference sequence). The CDR3 length is 14 residues. The CDR3 sequence is CASSFRGRGTEAFF. The CDR3 coding sequence is TGTGCCAGCAGTTTCAGGGGGCGCGGGACTGAAGCTTTCTTT.

The rearrangement uses TRBV29-1 and TRBJ1-1, with 7 bases identical to TRBD1. Trimming removed 5 bases from V and 1 base from J; junction bases left unmatched: 7. The CDR3 loop spans 14 amino acids. The germline gives CDR1 SQVTM, CDR2 ANQGSEA. The DNA for the CDR3 is TGCAGCGTTCCCCAGGGGGGGACGAACACTGAAGCTTTCTTT. It codes for CSVPQGGTNTEAFF.

V usage is TRBV7-2 and J usage is TRBJ2-5; 8 positions agree with TRBD1. V was clipped by 3 bases and J by 1 base; unmatched bases: 4. Germline CDR1 SGHTA, CDR2 FQGNSA. This CDR3 is built from 15 residues. The DNA of the CDR3 is TGTGCCAGCAGCTTTCGGACAGGGCCCCAAGAGACCCAGTACTTC. It is translated as CASSFRTGPQETQYF.

The chain recombines TRBV5-1 with TRBJ2-7; 10 bases agree with TRBD1. From germline, CDR1 is SGHRS and CDR2 YFSETQ. There are 16 residues in the CDR3. V shed 3 bases, J shed 6 bases, and the junction held 12 bases outside the gene matches. The CDR3 nucleotides read TGCGCCAGCAGCTCGTCTCCCGGGACAGGGGCTGGCGAGCAGTACTTC. It codes for CASSSSPGTGAGEQYF.

The chain couples TRBV7-9 to TRBJ1-1, with 8 bases that match TRBD1. The V gene end was trimmed by 5 bases and the J gene end by 1 base; junction bases not matched to a gene: 9. Germline CDR1 is SEHNR and CDR2 is FQNEAQ (reference sequence). CDR3 length equals 16 residues. The CDR3 loop is CASSRSTGATNTEAFF. The CDR3 DNA follows: TGTGCCAGCAGCCGATCGACAGGGGCCACGAACACTGAAGCTTTCTTT.

The chain carries TRBV2 and TRBJ2-2; TRBD2 might be the D (6 bases). Germline CDR1 and CDR2: SNHLY and FYNNEI. Deletions cut 5 bases from V and 3 bases from J, with 10 bases between. There are 14 residues in the CDR3. In nucleotides, the CDR3 is TGTGCCAGCAGTAGGCTAGCGTACACCGGGGAGCTGTTTTTT. This gives the protein CASSRLAYTGELFF.

The gene calls are TRBV7-9 and TRBJ1-1; D is perhaps TRBD1 (5 bases). The CDR3 is made up of 14 amino acids. Germline CDR1 SEHNR, CDR2 FQNEAQ (reference sequence). Trimming shortened V by 5 bases and J by 4 bases, and 14 bases separated the two germline ends. CDR3 protein: CASSRTGVSTEAFF. The CDR3 DNA is TGTGCCAGCAGCCGAACAGGAGTGAGCACTGAAGCTTTCTTT.

The chain carries TRBV7-2 and TRBJ1-2; 10 nucleotides match TRBD1. Germline loops: CDR1 SGHTA, CDR2 FQGNSA. Germline trimming cut 6 bases from V and 5 bases from J; bases unmatched to any gene: 6. CDR3 size: 14 residues. The chain's CDR3 is CASRRDRGSYGYTF. The CDR3 region has the DNA TGTGCCAGCAGACGGGACAGGGGATCTTATGGCTACACCTTC.

The V and J genes are TRBV7-3 and TRBJ2-1; the D is unclear. The CDR3 is 13 amino acids. The germline CDR1 and CDR2 sequences are SGHTA and FQGTGA. V lost 2 bases and J 8 bases, leaving 10 bases between the germline ends. This CDR3 is CASSLDAVDEQFF. The CDR3 nucleotides read TGTGCCAGCAGCTTAGATGCGGTGGATGAGCAGTTCTTC.

V usage is TRBV5-6 and J usage is TRBJ2-5; D is unresolved. The V gene's germline CDR1 is SGHDT and CDR2 YYEEEE. This CDR3 has 16 amino acids. The V gene lost 4 bases and the J gene lost 1 base, with 17 bases spanning the gap. The CDR3 loop is CASSQLAGGSQETQYF. CDR3 DNA sequence: TGTGCCAGCAGCCAGTTAGCCGGTGGATCCCAAGAGACCCAGTACTTC.

This chain uses TRBV7-8 with TRBJ2-2, with TRBD2 as a possible D gene (5 bases). V gave up 5 bases and J gave up 0 bases, with 13 bases separating them. Germline CDR1 SGHVS, CDR2 FQNEAQ. This CDR3 has 16 residues. The CDR3 loop reads CASSPAETTNTGELFF. DNA for the CDR3: TGTGCCAGCAGCCCCGCAGAGACTACGAACACCGGGGAGCTGTTTTTT.

V and J are TRBV29-1 and TRBJ1-5, with D possibly matching TRBD1 (5 bases). V lost 4 bases and J lost 2, with 6 bases in between. The CDR3 covers 12 residues. Germline V lookup: CDR1 SQVTM, CDR2 ANQGSEA. Written as DNA, the CDR3 is TGCAGCGTTGGGGGCGGCAATCAGCCCCAGCATTTT. It codes for CSVGGGNQPQHF.

The chain recombines TRBV6-5 with TRBJ2-5; weak D call: TRBD2 (6 bases). The CDR3 consists of 15 residues. Germline CDR1 reads MNHEY; CDR2 reads SVGAGI. V lost 2 bases and J 5 bases, leaving 15 bases between the germline ends. Here the CDR3 reads CASSYTGDRYETQYF. CDR3 DNA: TGTGCCAGCAGTTACACGGGAGACCGATATGAGACCCAGTACTTC.

In its sample, this clonotype was seen once. CDR3 region: CASSEGEGRGDTQYF. CDR3 bases: TGTGCCAGCAGCGAGGGGGAGGGCCGGGGAGATACGCAGTATTTT. The rearrangement links TRBV12-3 or TRBV12-4 to TRBJ2-3; a weak D match, TRBD2 (7 bases). V was pared by 6 bases and J by 5 bases, with 18 bases between. This CDR3 has 15 residues.

The rearrangement links TRBV11-2 to TRBJ2-1; 12 bases align to TRBD1. The germline V gene encodes CDR1 SGHAT and CDR2 FQNNGV. The trim removed 1 base at V and 7 bases at J, leaving 17 bases unmatched. The length of the CDR3 is 20 residues. For the CDR3, the DNA is TGTGCCAGCAGCTTAGGTGGGACAGGGGGCGTCAACGGGAGAAGGAATGAGCAGTTCTTC. It codes for CASSLGGTGGVNGRRNEQFF.

This clonotype was recorded only once. The V call is TRBV4-1, the J call TRBJ1-5; TRBD1 is a possible D gene (6 bases). The CDR3 is 18 amino acids. Germline lookup yields CDR1 MGHRA and CDR2 YSYEKL. V was cut by 1 base and J by 0 bases, with 16 bases left in between. For the CDR3, the DNA is TGCGCCAGCAGCCAAGTAATCCCAGGGGCTTCTAGCAATCAGCCCCAGCATTTT. This sequence encodes CASSQVIPGASSNQPQHF.